A single sample is the source of the 25 T cell receptor beta chains below, sequenced in a study of shared clonotypes between healthy human individuals. Sequencing was performed with immunoSEQ multiplex PCR; in TCRdb, only in-frame clones are kept and a portion is missing. The table lists 2 million to 2.5 million clones, over 90% of them singletons. The material sequenced was naive CD4+ T cells from PBMCs. Subset denoted: CD45RA+ positively selected. The receptors here all came from a man younger than 35 in good health. Some clones in this sample may be carry-over from other donors' samples.

This rearrangement joins TRBV5-4 to TRBJ2-3; TRBD1 matches at 8 bases. The V gene's germline CDR1 is SGHNT and CDR2 YYREEE (reference sequence). The CDR3 spans 14 residues. V lost 3 bases and J lost 3; bases outside the gene matches: 3. CDR3 DNA sequence: TGTGCCAGCAGCTCCGACAGGGGAACAGATACGCAGTATTTT. It yields the protein CASSSDRGTDTQYF.

The chain links TRBV10-3 to TRBJ1-5; D may be TRBD1 (6 bases). The CDR3 totals 15 residues. V was pared by 10 bases and J by 2 bases, with 18 bases between. Germline lookup yields CDR1 ENHRY and CDR2 SYGVKD. Written as DNA, the CDR3 is TGTGCCACCAGGGACACCTTCGGGGGCAATCAGCCCCAGCATTTT. Residues: CATRDTFGGNQPQHF.

This clone was detected once. The rearrangement links TRBV18 to TRBJ1-2; maybe TRBD1 (5 bases). The CDR3 has 15 amino acids. Trimming removed 2 bases at V and 7 bases at J, with 17 bases between. Germline V gene sequence: CDR1 KGHSH, CDR2 LQKENI. CDR3 DNA: TGTGCCAGCTCACCAAGCCGAGGGGAGGAGGGTGGCTACACCTTC. Translating it yields CASSPSRGEEGGYTF.

The chain is built from TRBV5-6 and TRBJ1-2; possible D gene TRBD1, 5 bases. CDR1 SGHDT and CDR2 YYEEEE come from the germline V gene. There are 16 residues in the CDR3. Deletions cut 4 bases from V and 1 base from J, with 17 bases between. CDR3: CASSPPGGGRNYGYTF. As DNA, the CDR3 is TGTGCCAGCAGCCCCCCGGGGGGAGGCCGTAACTATGGCTACACCTTC.

The chain carries TRBV29-1 and TRBJ2-7, with 9 bases matching TRBD2. Germline V lookup: CDR1 SQVTM, CDR2 ANQGSEA. This CDR3 has 15 amino acids. Trimming at V came to 7 bases and at J to 7 bases, leaving 17 bases not matched to a gene. The CDR3 DNA is TGCAGCGCCCGACTGGGACTAGCCGGCCAAGGGGAGCAGTACTTC. Protein sequence: CSARLGLAGQGEQYF.

The chain links TRBV2 to TRBJ1-2; D unclear. The germline V and J ends were trimmed by 2 bases and 10 bases, with 11 bases remaining between them. The CDR3 sequence is 12 residues long. Germline assignment: CDR1 SNHLY and CDR2 FYNNEI. The CDR3 DNA reads as TGTGCCAGCAGTGAATATAGGTACTTCTACACCTTC. Protein product: CASSEYRYFYTF.

Concerning this clone itself: Other DNA variants within this sample encode the same CDR3. The chain joins TRBV6-6 to TRBJ1-1; D is ambiguous. Looked up from germline, CDR1 is MNHNY and CDR2 is SVGAGI (reference sequence). The CDR3 is made up of 13 amino acids. Deletions cut 0 bases from V and 1 base from J, with 3 bases between. CDR3 nucleotide sequence: TGTGCCAGCAGTTACTCCGAGAACACTGAAGCTTTCTTT. Encoded protein: CASSYSENTEAFF.

V usage is TRBV27 and J usage is TRBJ1-4; possible D gene TRBD1, 6 bases. The CDR3 is 14 amino acids. Trimming left V 8 bases short and J 3 bases short, with 13 bases between. Germline V gene lookup returns CDR1 MNHEY and CDR2 SMNVEV (reference sequence). For the CDR3, the DNA is TGTGCCAGCGGAACGACAGGAGCTAATGAAAAACTGTTTTTT. Its protein is CASGTTGANEKLFF.

Comments on this clone: Distinct nucleotide sequences in the sample also encode this CDR3. This sequence joins TRBV5-1 and TRBJ1-5, with 7 bases matching TRBD1. The CDR3 consists of 14 residues. The germline CDR1 and CDR2 sequences are SGHRS and YFSETQ. V gave up 4 bases and J gave up 5 bases; unmatched junction bases: 6. CDR3 loop: CASSPTGVDQPQHF. The DNA for the CDR3 is TGCGCCAGCAGCCCTACAGGGGTAGATCAGCCCCAGCATTTT.

The chain uses TRBV7-8 and TRBJ2-5; 11 bases line up with TRBD2. The CDR3 runs 16 residues. CDR1 and CDR2 (germline): SGHVS, FQNEAQ. The J segment lost 2 bases and the V segment lost 1 base, leaving 3 bases of the junction unmatched. CDR3 nucleotide sequence: TGTGCCAGCAGCTTAGATCGGACTAGCGGGCAAGAGACCCAGTACTTC. This gives the protein CASSLDRTSGQETQYF.

V gene TRBV7-8 combines with J gene TRBJ2-3; tentative D call: TRBD1 (6 bases). V was shortened by 4 bases and J by 3 bases, with 14 bases between the two germline ends. The germline V gene encodes CDR1 SGHVS and CDR2 FQNEAQ. The CDR3 loop spans 15 amino acids. As DNA, the CDR3 is TGTGCCAGCAGCTCACGGGCAGGGGCGACAGATACGCAGTATTTT. Protein sequence: CASSSRAGATDTQYF. Full variable domain (missing parts from reference TRBV7-8 and TRBJ2-3): GAGVSQSPRYKVAKRGQDVALRCDPISGHVSLFWYQQALGQGPEFLTYFQNEAQLDKSGLPSDRFFAERPEGSVSTLKIQRTQQEDSAVYLCASSSRAGATDTQYFGPGTRLTVL.

The chain employs TRBV28 and TRBJ2-3; 7 bases agree with TRBD2. The V segment lost 8 bases and the J segment 1 base; nucleotides outside the gene matches: 9. The V gene's germline CDR1 is MDHEN and CDR2 SYDVKM. The CDR3 loop spans 15 amino acids. The CDR3 protein is CASGGAGRGTDTQYF. CDR3 coding DNA: TGTGCCAGCGGCGGTGCAGGGAGGGGCACAGATACGCAGTATTTT.

This clone came up once. Other DNA sequences of this sample code for an identical CDR3. V and J are TRBV11-3 and TRBJ2-1; D might be TRBD2 (5 bases). Germline CDR1 reads SGHNT; CDR2 reads YENEEA. V was pared by 1 base and J by 0 bases, with 7 bases between. This CDR3 has 15 amino acids. The CDR3 region has the DNA TGTGCCAGCAGCTTAGCGGGGAGCTCCTACAATGAGCAGTTCTTC. It translates to CASSLAGSSYNEQFF.

The J gene is TRBJ2-7, the V gene TRBV27; 8 bases fit TRBD2. The CDR3 is 16 amino acids. CDR1 and CDR2 from the germline V gene are MNHEY and SMNVEV (reference sequence). After removal of 4 bases from V and 2 bases from J, the junction contained 10 bases not matched to a gene. The CDR3 protein is CASSYKERGSPYEQYF. Written as DNA, the CDR3 is TGTGCCAGCAGTTATAAAGAGCGGGGGAGCCCCTACGAGCAGTACTTC.

CDR3 sequence (DNA): TGTGCCAGCAGCTCCGGACAGGGTCCAACTAATGAAAAACTGTTTTTT. This translates into CASSSGQGPTNEKLFF. The rearrangement joins TRBV11-1 to TRBJ1-4; TRBD1 agrees at 8 bases. CDR1 SGHAT and CDR2 FQDESV come from the germline V gene (reference sequence). The CDR3 extends over 16 amino acids. The trim removed 4 bases at V and 0 bases at J, leaving 4 bases unmatched.

This clone was recorded only once. The chain carries TRBV11-2 and TRBJ1-3, with unresolved D. The CDR3 runs 15 residues. CDR1 and CDR2 (germline): SGHAT, FQNNGV. The germline V and J ends were trimmed by 2 bases and 0 bases, with 8 bases remaining between them. The CDR3 DNA sequence: TGTGCCAGCAGCTTACAAGTCTTCTCTGGAAACACCATATATTTT. Amino acids: CASSLQVFSGNTIYF. Full variable domain (outside the CDR3, taken from reference TRBV11-2 and TRBJ1-3): EAGVAQSPRYKIIEKRQSVAFWCNPISGHATLYWYQQILGQGPKLLIQFQNNGVVDDSQLPKDRFSAERLKGVDSTLKIQPAKLEDSAVYLCASSLQVFSGNTIYFGEGSWLTVV.

The CDR3 DNA sequence: TGTGCCAGCTCGGGGACAAAGAACACTGAAGCTTTCTTT. It is translated as CASSGTKNTEAFF. V is TRBV18 and J is TRBJ1-1; weak D call: TRBD1 (6 bases). The V end lost 6 bases, the J end lost 1 base, and 9 bases lay between the germline ends. The CDR3 is 13 residues long. The V gene's germline CDR1 is KGHSH and CDR2 LQKENI.

The chain has TRBV5-1 and TRBJ2-7, with D possibly called TRBD1 or TRBD2 (5 bases each). The CDR3 is 16 amino acids. V was shortened by 1 base and J by 1 base, with 15 bases between the two germline ends. Germline loops: CDR1 SGHRS, CDR2 YFSETQ. As DNA, the CDR3 is TGCGCCAGCAGCTTGAAATGGACGGGGCAATCCTACGAGCAGTACTTC. Its translation is CASSLKWTGQSYEQYF.

CDR3 sequence: CASTHYREMDGYTF. DNA for the CDR3: TGTGCCAGCACCCATTACAGGGAGATGGATGGCTACACCTTC. The chain recombines TRBV5-5 with TRBJ1-2; TRBD1 is a possible D gene (6 bases). Germline CDR1 SGHKS, CDR2 YYEKEE (reference sequence). The CDR3 is 14 residues long. V was shortened by 6 bases and J by 6 bases, with 18 bases between the two germline ends. The entire variable domain, with the rest obtained from reference TRBV5-5 and TRBJ1-2, is as follows: DAGVTQSPTHLIKTRGQQVTLRCSPISGHKSVSWYQQVLGQGPQFIFQYYEKEERGRGNFPDRFSARQFPNYSSELNVNALLLGDSALYLCASTHYREMDGYTFGSGTRLTVV.

The chain uses TRBV11-2 and TRBJ2-7; the D gene is possibly TRBD1 (6 bases). The germline V gene has CDR1 SGHAT and CDR2 FQNNGV. The CDR3 extends over 14 amino acids. The V gene lost 5 bases and the J gene lost 4 bases, with 15 bases spanning the gap. This CDR3 reads CASSRTGTSYEQYF. The CDR3 region has the DNA TGTGCCAGCAGCCGCACCGGGACAAGTTACGAGCAGTACTTC.

This clone was counted between two and nine times. V and J are TRBV9 and TRBJ2-7; the D gene is possibly TRBD2 (5 bases). V gave up 4 bases and J gave up 2 bases, with 16 bases separating them. The CDR3 loop spans 15 amino acids. Germline V CDR1 and CDR2: SGDLS, YYNGEE. CDR3 DNA: TGTGCCAGCAGCCAACATGACGGGAAAACCTACGAGCAGTACTTC. It specifies CASSQHDGKTYEQYF.

The V and J genes are TRBV6-1 and TRBJ2-7; 11 bases agree with TRBD1. From germline, CDR1 is MNHNS and CDR2 SASEGT. V shed 0 bases, J shed 3 bases, and the junction held 4 bases outside the gene matches. There are 16 residues in the CDR3. The CDR3 protein is CASSEADRGRFYEQYF. Written as DNA, the CDR3 is TGTGCCAGCAGTGAAGCGGACAGGGGGCGCTTCTACGAGCAGTACTTC.

V and J are TRBV18 and TRBJ2-4; D is ambiguous. CDR1 is KGHSH and CDR2 is LQKENI in the germline V gene. Between the trimmed V and J ends, which lost 0 bases and 1 base, there was a span of 10 bases. The CDR3 is 16 residues long. The chain's CDR3 is CASSPPYTGAKNIQYF. In nucleotides, the CDR3 is TGTGCCAGCTCACCACCCTATACGGGTGCCAAAAACATTCAGTACTTC.

The rearrangement links TRBV7-8 to TRBJ2-3; D is uncertain. This CDR3 comprises 16 residues. The germline V and J ends were trimmed by 5 bases and 0 bases, with 15 bases remaining between them. Germline V CDR1 and CDR2: SGHVS, FQNEAQ. The CDR3 DNA reads TGTGCCAGCAGCCCCCAGCGTGTACCTAGCACAGATACGCAGTATTTT. Encoded protein: CASSPQRVPSTDTQYF.

V is TRBV6-4 and J is TRBJ2-5; D gene uncertain. With 6 bases removed from V and 1 base from J, the gap between germline ends came to 6 bases. This CDR3 spans 12 amino acids. Germline CDR1 is MRHNA and CDR2 is SNTAGT. The DNA for the CDR3 is TGTGCCAGCAGGACACTCCAAGAGACCCAGTACTTC. This translates into CASRTLQETQYF.